This record covers a single TCR beta chain. The data belong to a study of T cell changes during pregnancy in multiple sclerosis. Germline lookup yields CDR1 LGHNA and CDR2 YSLEER. The V and J ends lost 0 bases and 5 bases, in that order; junction bases with no gene match: 7. The CDR3 extends over 16 amino acids. Assay used: immunoSEQ multiplex PCR; TCRdb lists only in-frame clones, some missing. The table lists tens of thousands of clones, roughly 90% of them singletons. This clonotype was obtained from a female donor with multiple sclerosis, enrolled in a pregnancy study. The J gene is TRBJ2-5, the V gene TRBV4-3, with TRBD1 matching over 9 bases. This specimen consisted of peripheral blood, obtained in the second trimester of pregnancy. As DNA, the CDR3 is TGCGCCAGCAGCCAAGATCGCACAGGGGGCTGGGAGACCCAGTACTTC. Protein: CASSQDRTGGWETQYF.